This TCR beta chain was found in a study of beta chain features in type 1 diabetes. Study-level results: TCRB rearrangement may or may not be influenced by HLA type; here this remained unresolved. Over-representation of high TCR-expressing cells was a possible consequence of cDNA sequencing. In all four CD4+ subsets, TCRB CDR3 length was significantly, moderately reduced in type 1 diabetes. Possible PCR preference for shorter templates applied equally to patients and controls.

Expressed TCRB transcripts were sequenced, since all the RNA that had been isolated was reverse transcribed. TCRdb's copy holds only in-frame clones and misses some; the assay was immunoSEQ multiplex PCR. Seen here are hundreds of thousands of clones, about an eighth observed once, and the top ten hold approximately 0.022%. Sorting based on CD45RO/CCR7/CD25/CD127/CD95/CD27 separated CD4+ naive, central memory, regulatory and stem cell-like memory cells. This clone was counted between two and nine times. Its cognate antigen is unknown. Germline V gene lookup returns CDR1 SGHTA and CDR2 FQGNSA. The germline V and J ends were trimmed by 4 bases and 0 bases, with 10 bases remaining between them. This CDR3 has 15 residues.

This rearrangement joins TRBV7-2 to TRBJ2-1; D remains unclear. This clonotype was sampled from a young man with type 1 diabetes. The sequencing input was naive CD4+ T cells from blood. The CDR3 loop is CASSSWGSSYNEQFF. The CDR3 coding sequence is TGTGCCAGCAGCTCTTGGGGTAGCTCCTACAATGAGCAGTTCTTC.